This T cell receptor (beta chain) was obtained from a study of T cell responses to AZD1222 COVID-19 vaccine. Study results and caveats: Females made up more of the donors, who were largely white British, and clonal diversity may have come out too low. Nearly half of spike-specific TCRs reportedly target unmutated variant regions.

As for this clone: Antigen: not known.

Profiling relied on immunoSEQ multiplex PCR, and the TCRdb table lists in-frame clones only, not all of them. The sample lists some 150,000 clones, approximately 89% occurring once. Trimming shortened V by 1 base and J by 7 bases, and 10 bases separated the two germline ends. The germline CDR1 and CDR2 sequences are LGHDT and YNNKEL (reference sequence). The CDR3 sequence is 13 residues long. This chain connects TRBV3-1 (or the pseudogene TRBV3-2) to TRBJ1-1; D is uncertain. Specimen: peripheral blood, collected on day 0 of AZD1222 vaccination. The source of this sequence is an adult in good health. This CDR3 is CASSQVAASEAFF. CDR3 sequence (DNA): TGTGCCAGCAGCCAAGTTGCCGCCAGTGAAGCTTTCTTT.